This T cell receptor beta chain originates from a study of prognosis after radiotherapy for stage I lung cancer. About this clonotype: A read error is possible here, since a much larger clone lies one base away.

The study amplified the TCR beta CDR3 region from genomic DNA. This amplification was carried out by two rounds of multiplex PCR. First-round PCR employed TRBV- and TRBJ-specific primers for each gene. Each CDR3 protein gets one entry after TCRdb re-called the multiplex PCR reads with MiXCR. The sample holds 15,000 to 20,000 distinct CDR3 sequences, roughly 47% seen once. This CDR3 has 15 amino acids. CDR1 is LGHNA and CDR2 is YNFKEQ in the germline V gene. The ends were cut back, 0 bases at V and 13 bases at J, with 19 bases in the middle. The V call is TRBV4-2, the J call TRBJ2-1, with D maybe TRBD2 (6 bases). The receptor was isolated from a donor aged 50 or older with non-small cell lung cancer. Material: PBMCs, obtained before or after stereotactic body radiation therapy (not recorded which). In nucleotides, the CDR3 is TGTGCCAGCAGCCAAGATAGGGACTTCCAAGAGACCCAGTTCTTC. As protein: CASSQDRDFQETQFF.